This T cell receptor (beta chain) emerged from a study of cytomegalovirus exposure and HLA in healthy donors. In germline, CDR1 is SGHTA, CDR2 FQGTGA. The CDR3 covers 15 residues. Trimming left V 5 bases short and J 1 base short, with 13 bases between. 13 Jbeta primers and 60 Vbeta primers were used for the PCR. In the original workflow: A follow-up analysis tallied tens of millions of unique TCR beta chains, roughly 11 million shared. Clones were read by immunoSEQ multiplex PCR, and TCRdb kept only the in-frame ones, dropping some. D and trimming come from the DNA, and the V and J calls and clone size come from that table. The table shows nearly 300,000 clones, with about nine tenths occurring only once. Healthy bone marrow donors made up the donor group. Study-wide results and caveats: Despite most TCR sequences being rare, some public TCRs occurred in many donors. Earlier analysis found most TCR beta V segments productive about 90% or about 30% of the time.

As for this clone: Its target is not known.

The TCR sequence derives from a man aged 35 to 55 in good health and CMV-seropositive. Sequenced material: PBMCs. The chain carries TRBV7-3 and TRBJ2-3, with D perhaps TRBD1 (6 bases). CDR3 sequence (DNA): TGTGCCAGCAGCAAGGGGGAGAGGGGCACAGATACGCAGTATTTT. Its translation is CASSKGERGTDTQYF. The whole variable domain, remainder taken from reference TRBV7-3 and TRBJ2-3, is GAGVSQTPSNKVTEKGKYVELRCDPISGHTALYWYRQSLGQGPEFLIYFQGTGAADDSGLPNDRFFAVRPEGSVSTLKIQRTERGDSAVYLCASSKGERGTDTQYFGPGTRLTVL.